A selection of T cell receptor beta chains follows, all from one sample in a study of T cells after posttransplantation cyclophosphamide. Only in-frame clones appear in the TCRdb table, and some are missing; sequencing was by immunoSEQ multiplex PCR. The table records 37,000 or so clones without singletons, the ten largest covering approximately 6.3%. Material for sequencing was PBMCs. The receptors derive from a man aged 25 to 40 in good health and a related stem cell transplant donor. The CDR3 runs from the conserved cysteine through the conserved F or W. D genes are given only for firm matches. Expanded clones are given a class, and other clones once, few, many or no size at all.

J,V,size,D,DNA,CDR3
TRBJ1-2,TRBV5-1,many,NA,TGCGCCAGCAGCTTGGGCCACTCTACCTATGGCTACACCTTC,CASSLGHSTYGYTF
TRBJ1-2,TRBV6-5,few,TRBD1,TGTGCCACCTCAGGACAGGGCGCCGGCTACACCTTC,CATSGQGAGYTF
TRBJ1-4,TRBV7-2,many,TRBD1,TGTGCCAGCAGCTCGACAGGGGTGGGAGAAAAACTGTTTTTT,CASSSTGVGEKLFF
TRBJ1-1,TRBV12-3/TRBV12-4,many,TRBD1,TGTGCCAGCAAAATAACAGGGGTGAACACTGAAGCTTTCTTT,CASKITGVNTEAFF
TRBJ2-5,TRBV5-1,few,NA,TGCGCCAGCAGCTTAGGGGGTATCCAAGAGACCCAGTACTTC,CASSLGGIQETQYF
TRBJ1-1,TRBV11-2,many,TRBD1,TGTGCCAGCACCCTAACAGGGGGCGGTATGAACACTGAAGCTTTCTTT,CASTLTGGGMNTEAFF
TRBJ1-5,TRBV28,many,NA,TGTGCCAGCACCTGGGGGGGGGCTAGCAATCAGCCCCAGCATTTT,CASTWGGASNQPQHF
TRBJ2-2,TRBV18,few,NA,TGTGCCAGCTCACCCAGGGGGGTGGGCACCGGGGAGCTGTTTTTT,CASSPRGVGTGELFF
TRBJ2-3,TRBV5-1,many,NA,TGCGCCAGTAGGCTGGGGCAGGGGATTTTGGATACGCAGTATTTT,CASRLGQGILDTQYF
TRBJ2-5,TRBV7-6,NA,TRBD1,TGTGCCAGCAGCGGGACAGGGGGCGAGACCCAGTACTTC,CASSGTGGETQYF
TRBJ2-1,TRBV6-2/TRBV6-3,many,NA,TGTGCCAGCACCACCGGACACCGCCCGGGCAATGAGCAGTTCTTC,CASTTGHRPGNEQFF
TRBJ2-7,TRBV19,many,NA,TGTGCCAGTAGTGGGACACAATGGGGCGAGCAGTACTTC,CASSGTQWGEQYF
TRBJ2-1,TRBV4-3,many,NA,TGCGCCAGCAGCCAAGAGCCGGGACAATTATACAATGAGCAGTTCTTC,CASSQEPGQLYNEQFF
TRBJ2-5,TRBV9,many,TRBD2,TGTGCCAGCAGCGCTCCCCTTAGCGGGGGGGGGACCGAGACCCAGTACTTC,CASSAPLSGGGTETQYF
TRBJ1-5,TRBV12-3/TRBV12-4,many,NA,TGTGCCAGCAGTTTAGGCACAGGGTATGGCAATCAGCCCCAGCATTTT,CASSLGTGYGNQPQHF
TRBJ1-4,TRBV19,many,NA,TGTGCCAGTACCCCGGGGGGAGGGAATGAAAAACTGTTTTTT,CASTPGGGNEKLFF
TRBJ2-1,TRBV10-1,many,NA,TGCGCCAGCAGTGAGGACAGCAGCTCCTACAATGAGCAGTTCTTC,CASSEDSSSYNEQFF
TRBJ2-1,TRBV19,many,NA,TGTGCCAGTAGTTTCCAAACTAGTTTGGGTGAGCAGTTCTTC,CASSFQTSLGEQFF
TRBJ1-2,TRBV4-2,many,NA,TGTGCCAGCAGCCAAGGGGCAGCGGAAAGCTATGGCTACACCTTC,CASSQGAAESYGYTF
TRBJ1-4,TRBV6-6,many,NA,TGTGCCAGCAGTCCTGACAGCCAGGAAAAACTGTTTTTT,CASSPDSQEKLFF
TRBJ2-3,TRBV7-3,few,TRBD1,TGTGCCAGCAGCCTTCGGGACAGGGCCACAGATACGCAGTATTTT,CASSLRDRATDTQYF
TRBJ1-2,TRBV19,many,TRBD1,TGTGCCAGTAGCTCATACAGGGGAAATAACTATGGCTACACCTTC,CASSSYRGNNYGYTF
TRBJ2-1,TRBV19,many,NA,TGTGCCAGTAGTACCTCCAGCGGAAACAATGAGCAGTTCTTC,CASSTSSGNNEQFF
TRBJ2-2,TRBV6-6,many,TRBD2,TGTGCCAGCACCACGGGGGGGGGCACCGGGGAGCTGTTTTTT,CASTTGGGTGELFF
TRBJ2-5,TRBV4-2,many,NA,TGTGCCAGCAGCCAAGACGGGGGGTCCGTCAGGGGGACCCAGTACTTC,CASSQDGGSVRGTQYF
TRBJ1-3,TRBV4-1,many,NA,TGCGCCAGCAGCCAAGCCCCGACAGAAAACACCATATATTTT,CASSQAPTENTIYF
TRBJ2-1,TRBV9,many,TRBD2,TGTGCCAGCAGCGTAGCTCAACTAGCGGAGCAGTTCTTC,CASSVAQLAEQFF
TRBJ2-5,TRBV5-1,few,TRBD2,TGCGCCAGCACCCTAAGCGGGGGGGAAGAGACCCAGTACTTC,CASTLSGGEETQYF
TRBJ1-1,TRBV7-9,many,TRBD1,TGTGCCAGCAGCTTCCCGGGACAGGGGGCGCAGAACACTGAAGCTTTCTTT,CASSFPGQGAQNTEAFF
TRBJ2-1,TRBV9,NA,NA,TGTGCCAGCACTCGAGGGGGGGGTTACAATGAGCAGTTCTTC,CASTRGGGYNEQFF
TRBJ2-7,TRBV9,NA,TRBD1,TGTGCCAGCAGCTTATCCCCAGCGACAGGGGTAGGCGAGCAGTACTTC,CASSLSPATGVGEQYF
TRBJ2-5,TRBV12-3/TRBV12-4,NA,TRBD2,TGTGCCAGCACCTGGGGGATAGCGGGGGCGGAGACCCAGTACTTC,CASTWGIAGAETQYF
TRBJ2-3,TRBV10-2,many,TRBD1,TGCGCCATCAAGTCTCGGACAGGGTCAGGAGATACGCAGTATTTT,CAIKSRTGSGDTQYF
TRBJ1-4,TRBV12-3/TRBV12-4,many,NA,TGTGCCAGCAGCTTGGGGCTGTCTAATGAAAAACTGTTTTTT,CASSLGLSNEKLFF
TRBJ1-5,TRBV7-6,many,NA,TGTGCCAGCAGCTTTGCGGGGGGTGAACAGCCCCAGCATTTT,CASSFAGGEQPQHF
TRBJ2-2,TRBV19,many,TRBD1,TGTGCCAGTAGTATCCCCACCGGGACAGGGGGCGGGGAGCTGTTTTTT,CASSIPTGTGGGELFF
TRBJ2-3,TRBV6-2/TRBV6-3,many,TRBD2,TGTGCCAGCAGTTACACTCCGGGACTAGCCAGCTCAAGGGCGCAGTATTTT,CASSYTPGLASSRAQYF
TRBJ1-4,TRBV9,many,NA,TGTGCCAGCAGCGTTTCAGGAGAGGATGAAAAACTGTTTTTT,CASSVSGEDEKLFF
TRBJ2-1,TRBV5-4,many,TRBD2,TGTGCCAGCAGCTACGGGACTAGCGGATACAATGAGCAGTTCTTC,CASSYGTSGYNEQFF
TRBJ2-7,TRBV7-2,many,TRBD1,TGTGCCAGCGCACAGACGGGACAGGCCTCCTACGAGCAGTACTTC,CASAQTGQASYEQYF